Given below is one T cell receptor (beta chain) in context. These data belong to a study of blood T cell repertoires in COVID-19. The method was immunoSEQ multiplex PCR; TCRdb's version includes in-frame clones alone and lacks a portion of them. The repertoire holds a few hundred thousand clones, with over 75% as singletons. This sequence originates from a woman aged 50 to 60 who had recovered from COVID-19. The sequenced sample was PBMCs or T cells enriched from blood (not recorded which).

The chain's CDR3 is CASSSQGNGNTIYF. The CDR3 DNA follows: TGTGCCAGCAGTTCCCAGGGTAATGGAAACACCATATATTTT. The chain links TRBV6-5 to TRBJ1-3; D perhaps matches TRBD1 (5 bases). This CDR3 contains 14 residues. V was cut by 4 bases and J by 3 bases, with 10 bases left in between. CDR1 and CDR2 (germline): MNHEY, SVGAGI.